This entry concerns a single T cell receptor (beta chain). Germline V gene sequence: CDR1 WSHSY, CDR2 SAAADI. CDR3 length: 15 residues. The V gene end was trimmed by 2 bases and the J gene end by 8 bases; junction bases not matched to a gene: 8. The entry originates in a study of blood T cell repertoires in COVID-19. Original processing notes: Using reference gene primer amplification, nucleated cell counts were estimated. Clones were read by immunoSEQ multiplex PCR, and TCRdb kept only the in-frame ones, dropping some. That table furnishes V, J and clone size, whereas the DNA furnished D and trimming. This sample yields some 200,000 clones, of which roughly 78% are seen a single time; 12% belongs to the top ten.

Sequenced: peripheral blood. The clonotype was recovered from a woman aged 40 to 50 with acute or convalescent COVID-19. The J gene is TRBJ2-1, the V gene TRBV10-2, with 8 bases that match TRBD1. In DNA form, the CDR3 reads TGCGCCAGCAGTGAGCTCAGGGGGCATAAAGATGAGCAGTTCTTC. This encodes CASSELRGHKDEQFF.